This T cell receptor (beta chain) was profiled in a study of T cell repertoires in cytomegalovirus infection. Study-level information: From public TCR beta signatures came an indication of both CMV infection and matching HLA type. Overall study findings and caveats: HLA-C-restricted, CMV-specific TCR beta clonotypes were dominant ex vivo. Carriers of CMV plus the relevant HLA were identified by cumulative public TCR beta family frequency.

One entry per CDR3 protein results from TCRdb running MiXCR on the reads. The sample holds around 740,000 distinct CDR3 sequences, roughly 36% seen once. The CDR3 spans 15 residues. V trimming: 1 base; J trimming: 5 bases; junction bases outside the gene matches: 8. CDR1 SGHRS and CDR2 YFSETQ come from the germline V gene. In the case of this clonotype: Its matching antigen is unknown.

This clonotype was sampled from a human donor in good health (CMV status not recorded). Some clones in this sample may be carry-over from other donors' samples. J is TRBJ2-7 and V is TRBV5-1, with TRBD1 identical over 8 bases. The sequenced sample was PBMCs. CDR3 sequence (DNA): TGCGCCAGCAGCTTGACAGGGGGGCTGATCGACGAGCAGTACTTC. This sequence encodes CASSLTGGLIDEQYF.